What follows describes a single T cell receptor (beta chain). Its antigen is unknown. This sample was included in a study of blood T cells in healthy people across ages. RNA extraction gave at least 5.5 micrograms of total RNA per sample. The ends were cut back, 2 bases at V and 6 bases at J, with 10 bases in the middle. Germline CDR1 is MGHRA and CDR2 is YSYEKL. This CDR3 is built from 13 residues. Whole-study results and caveats: With age, beta diversity per million T cells declined roughly linearly, significantly by 30 to 40.

With a J-beta primer mix and a sample-barcoded 5' primer, a second PCR ran about 7 to 11 cycles. Any given sample supplied a minimum of 3 million CDR3-containing paired-end reads. TCRdb redid the calling of the 5' RACE reads with MiXCR, one entry per CDR3 protein. Found here are about 1,600,000 distinct CDR3 sequences, around two fifths of them singletons; the top ten hold less than 8%. The sequencing input was blood. The chain employs TRBV4-1 and TRBJ1-2; a possible D gene is TRBD1 (6 bases). The source of this sequence is a young woman in good health. CDR3 amino acids: CASSQMTGDGYTF. CDR3 sequence (DNA): TGCGCCAGCAGCCAAATGACAGGAGATGGCTACACCTTC.